These 2 T cell receptor beta chains came from one sample sequenced in a study of CD8 T cells in ankylosing spondylitis. In TCRdb, the 5' RACE reads were re-called with MiXCR into one record per CDR3 protein. This table has 40,000 or so distinct CDR3 sequences, roughly 2.6% appearing once. Sequencing used blood, either unsorted or a sorted T cell fraction (not recorded which). All receptors come from a male donor with ankylosing spondylitis or in good health (not recorded which).

This clonotype was seen more than once but under ten times. The rearrangement links TRBV9 to TRBJ2-3; 9 bases align to TRBD2. CDR1 and CDR2 from the germline V gene are SGDLS and YYNGEE. The CDR3 loop spans 14 amino acids. The J segment lost 5 bases and the V segment lost 0 bases, leaving 1 base of the junction unmatched. This CDR3 is CASSVELAGDTQYF. Written as DNA, the CDR3 is TGTGCCAGCAGCGTAGAACTAGCGGGAGATACGCAGTATTTT.

This clonotype was recorded at least ten times. The chain has TRBV9 and TRBJ2-5, with D perhaps TRBD1 (6 bases). CDR1 and CDR2 from the germline V gene are SGDLS and YYNGEE. Trimming stripped 8 bases from V and 0 bases from J, with 11 bases between. The CDR3 consists of 13 residues. The CDR3 nucleotides are TGTGCCAGTACCCGGGACAACCAAGAGACCCAGTACTTC. As protein: CASTRDNQETQYF.